The table lists the clone carrying this T cell receptor beta chain with a few counts. Its cognate antigen is unknown. V lost 1 base and J 0 bases, leaving 7 bases between the germline ends. Germline CDR1 SGHVS, CDR2 FNYEAQ. The CDR3 loop spans 14 amino acids. Each patient experienced a relapse that followed autologous stem cell transplantation, and brentuximab vedotin exposure varied. Magnetic negative selection was used to purify CD8+ T cells from thawed PBMCs. Data came from immunoSEQ multiplex PCR; TCRdb stores just in-frame clones and leaves some out. This table holds about 7,800 clones, around 83% found once. This entry comes from a study of PD-1 blockade in classical Hodgkin lymphoma. Across the study: With a 2-week interval, patients received intravenous nivolumab at 3 mg/kg.

Regarding the study as a whole: Prior to therapy, complete responders displayed diversity much like that of newly diagnosed patients. A significant rise in TCR diversity was seen by C4D1 for CD4+ cells but not for CD8+ cells. Reports described newly diagnosed patients as having lower baseline TCR diversity than healthy donors.

Source: CD8+ T cells from blood, taken at baseline. This TCR came from a human donor with classical Hodgkin lymphoma. The chain is built from TRBV7-6 and TRBJ2-7, with D hard to call. CDR3 amino acids: CASSLDWSSYEQYF. CDR3 sequence (DNA): TGTGCCAGCAGCTTAGACTGGAGCTCCTACGAGCAGTACTTC.